The T cell receptor (beta chain) described here comes from a study of beta chain features in type 1 diabetes. General observations from the study: TCRB CDR3s were moderately but significantly shorter in Type 1 diabetes patients in all four CD4+ subsets. For patients, the naive, central memory and Treg TCRB repertoires appeared more alike than for healthy donors.

Every bit of the isolated RNA underwent reverse transcription, so sequencing read expressed TCRB transcripts. TCRdb's table, derived via immunoSEQ multiplex PCR, lists solely in-frame clones and lacks some. The sample shows about 270,000 clones, roughly an eighth of them seen only once. This CDR3 has 15 residues. The V and J ends lost 1 base and 11 bases, in that order; junction bases with no gene match: 12. The germline CDR1 and CDR2 sequences are MNHEY and SMNVEV (reference sequence). Sorted CD4+ subsets: naive, central memory, regulatory, stem cell-like memory (CD45RO/CCR7/CD25/CD127/CD95/CD27 panel). Remarks on this clone: The antigen is not known.

This chain joins TRBV27 and TRBJ1-1, with 8 bases matching TRBD1. The clonotype was recovered from a man aged 25 to 40 with type 1 diabetes. The material sequenced was naive CD4+ T cells from blood. CDR3 amino acids: CASSLYPRGRIMAFF. The DNA for the CDR3 is TGTGCCAGCAGTTTATATCCCAGGGGGCGCATCATGGCTTTCTTT.